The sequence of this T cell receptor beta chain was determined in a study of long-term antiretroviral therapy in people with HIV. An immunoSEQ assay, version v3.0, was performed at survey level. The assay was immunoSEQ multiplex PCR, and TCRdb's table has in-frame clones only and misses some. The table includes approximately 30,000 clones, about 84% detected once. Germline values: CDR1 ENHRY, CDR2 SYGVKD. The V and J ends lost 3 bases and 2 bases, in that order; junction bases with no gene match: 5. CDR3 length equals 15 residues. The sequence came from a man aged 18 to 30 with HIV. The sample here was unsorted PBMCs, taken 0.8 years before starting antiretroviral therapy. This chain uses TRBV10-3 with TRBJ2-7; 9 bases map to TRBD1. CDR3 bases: TGTGCCATCAGTGATCCGGGACAGGGCACCTACGAGCAGTACTTC. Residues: CAISDPGQGTYEQYF.